The sequence of this T cell receptor (beta chain) was determined in a study of T cell changes during pregnancy in multiple sclerosis. The table came from immunoSEQ multiplex PCR; TCRdb's copy has only in-frame clones and leaves some out. The sample includes about 89,000 clones, around 92% of them seen just once. CDR1 and CDR2 from the germline V gene are SGHNT and YENEEA. The germline V and J ends were trimmed by 4 bases and 0 bases, with 10 bases remaining between them. This CDR3 has 15 amino acids. The chain has TRBV11-3 and TRBJ2-1, with a tentative D call TRBD2 (6 bases). This TCR was recovered from a female donor in good health, enrolled as a control in a pregnancy study. The sequencing here drew on peripheral blood, taken after pregnancy. The CDR3 DNA reads as TGTGCCAGCAGCTCCTCCGGGAGCTCCTACAATGAGCAGTTCTTC. It translates to CASSSSGSSYNEQFF.